A selection of T cell receptor beta chains follows, all from one sample in a study of beta chain features in type 1 diabetes. Measured with immunoSEQ multiplex PCR; TCRdb has only the in-frame clones, and not every one. The table includes 100,000 to 150,000 clones, 15% to 20% detected once. Sequences were obtained from central memory CD4+ T cells from blood. These receptors all stem from a man aged 18 to 29 with type 1 diabetes. CDR3s include the opening cysteine and the closing phenylalanine or tryptophan. Each record gives: V gene, D gene, J gene, clone size, CDR3 protein, CDR3 DNA. D genes are given only for firm matches. Expanded clones get a size class; other rows say once, few or many, or leave the size out.

>TRBV28|TRBD1|TRBJ1-1|few
CASTLLPGQGNTEAFF
TGTGCCAGCACCCTACTTCCGGGACAGGGAAACACTGAAGCTTTCTTT
>TRBV10-3|TRBD2|TRBJ2-1|few
CAISELETSLYNEQFF
TGTGCCATCAGTGAGTTGGAGACTAGCCTCTACAATGAGCAGTTCTTC
>TRBV28|-|TRBJ1-1|-
CASSFKATEAFF
TGTGCCAGCAGTTTTAAGGCGACTGAAGCTTTCTTT
>TRBV30|-|TRBJ2-1|few
CAWSVGGKGNEQFF
TGTGCCTGGAGTGTCGGTGGTAAAGGGAATGAGCAGTTCTTC
>TRBV29-1|-|TRBJ1-2|-
CSVETVAADNYGYTF
TGCAGCGTTGAGACAGTTGCAGCGGATAACTATGGCTACACCTTC
>TRBV7-2|TRBD2|TRBJ2-5|few
CASSPGLAGKTQYF
TGTGCCAGCAGCCCAGGACTAGCGGGAAAGACCCAGTACTTC
>TRBV27|-|TRBJ1-1|-
CASSSTGLITEAFF
TGTGCCAGCAGTAGTACAGGGTTGATCACTGAAGCTTTCTTT
>TRBV1|-|TRBJ2-7|-
CTSRFGWDEQYF
TGCACCAGCAGGTTTGGGTGGGACGAGCAGTACTTC
>TRBV7-2|-|TRBJ2-3|many
CASRLRDTQYF
TGTGCCAGCCGGTTACGGGATACGCAGTATTTT
>TRBV7-9|-|TRBJ2-3|-
CASSSGIPMGTDTQYF
TGTGCCAGCAGCTCCGGGATACCGATGGGCACAGATACGCAGTATTTT
>TRBV10-1|-|TRBJ2-1|-
CASSESTRDEQFF
TGCGCCAGCAGTGAGTCGACTCGTGATGAGCAGTTCTTC
>TRBV9|-|TRBJ1-1|-
CASSVDGHGGTEAFF
TGTGCCAGCAGCGTAGATGGCCACGGGGGCACTGAAGCTTTCTTT
>TRBV19|-|TRBJ2-4|-
CASRETEQAKNIQYF
TGTGCCAGTAGAGAGACAGAGCAAGCCAAAAACATTCAGTACTTC
>TRBV18|TRBD1|TRBJ2-7|-
CASSPQGAVGEQYF
TGTGCCAGCTCACCACAGGGGGCGGTGGGCGAGCAGTACTTC
>TRBV19|TRBD1|TRBJ2-2|few
CASRSMGTGTTGELFF
TGTGCCAGTCGTAGTATGGGGACAGGGACCACCGGGGAGCTGTTTTTT
>TRBV2|TRBD1|TRBJ2-5|-
CASSPGYRDRRQETQYF
TGTGCCAGCAGCCCCGGCTACCGGGACAGGAGACAAGAGACCCAGTACTTC
>TRBV5-4|-|TRBJ2-7|-
CASSWDSYEQYF
TGTGCCAGCAGCTGGGACTCCTACGAGCAGTACTTC
>TRBV9|-|TRBJ1-1|-
CASSVGTETGTEAFF
TGTGCCAGCAGCGTAGGGACAGAAACGGGCACTGAAGCTTTCTTT
>TRBV4-1|TRBD2|TRBJ2-1|-
CASSQAFTSGGYEQFF
TGCGCCAGCAGCCAAGCCTTTACTAGCGGGGGCTATGAGCAGTTCTTC
>TRBV29-1|TRBD1|TRBJ1-5|-
CSAGTGASNQPQHF
TGCAGCGCGGGGACAGGGGCTAGCAATCAGCCCCAGCATTTT